This TCR beta chain originates from a study of CD8+ T cells in alopecia areata. Study details: Oral tofacitinib, 5 to 10 mg twice daily, was given in an open-label trial.

Broader study findings: Scalp data also include sequences from resident alphabeta T cells of normal skin. It was less clear whether patients shared TCRs than it was in mice, possibly because of HLA.

The treatment denotes: oral pan-JAK inhibitor, 5-10 mg twice daily. Both CD4+ and CD8+ T cells were separated by sorting PBMCs. As concerns this clone: The antigen is unknown.

Germline V gene lookup returns CDR1 SGHRS and CDR2 YFSETQ. Trimming removed 4 bases from V and 0 bases from J, with 14 bases in between. This CDR3 region has 16 residues. Isolated RNA was reverse transcribed into cDNA used as the sequencing template. TCRdb's table, derived via immunoSEQ multiplex PCR, lists solely in-frame clones and lacks some. The sample has about 94,000 clones, 70% to 80% seen once. The sequenced sample was CD8+ T cells sorted from blood, obtained between weeks 44 and 45, from a patient treated with tofacitinib. V usage is TRBV5-1 and J usage is TRBJ2-1; D not resolved. This TCR was sampled from a human donor with alopecia areata. CDR3 in DNA: TGCGCCAGCAGCATTGAGGCCGTAGCCTCCTACAATGAGCAGTTCTTC. Translation: CASSIEAVASYNEQFF.